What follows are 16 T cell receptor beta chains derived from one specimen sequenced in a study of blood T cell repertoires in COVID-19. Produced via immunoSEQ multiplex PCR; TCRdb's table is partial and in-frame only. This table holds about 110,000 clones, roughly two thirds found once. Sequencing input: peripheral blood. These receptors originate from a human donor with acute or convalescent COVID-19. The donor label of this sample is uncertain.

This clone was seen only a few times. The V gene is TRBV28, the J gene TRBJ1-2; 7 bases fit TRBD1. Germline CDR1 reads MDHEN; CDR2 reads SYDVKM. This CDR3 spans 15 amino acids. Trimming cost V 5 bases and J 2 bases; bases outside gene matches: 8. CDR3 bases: TGTGCCAGCAGTGAGTTTACAGGGGTGAACTATGGCTACACCTTC. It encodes CASSEFTGVNYGYTF.

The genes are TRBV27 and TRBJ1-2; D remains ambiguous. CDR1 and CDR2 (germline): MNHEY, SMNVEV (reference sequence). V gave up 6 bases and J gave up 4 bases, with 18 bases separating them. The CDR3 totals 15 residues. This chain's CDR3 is CASSPRGQVTYGYTF. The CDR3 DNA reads TGTGCCAGCAGCCCCAGAGGGCAGGTAACCTATGGCTACACCTTC.

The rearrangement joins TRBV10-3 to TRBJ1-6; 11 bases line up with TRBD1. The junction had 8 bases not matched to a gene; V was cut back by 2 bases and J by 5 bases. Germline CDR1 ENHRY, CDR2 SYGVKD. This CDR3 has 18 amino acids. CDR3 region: CAISERKPGQGDNSPLHF. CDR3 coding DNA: TGTGCCATCAGTGAGCGAAAACCGGGACAGGGGGATAATTCACCCCTCCACTTT.

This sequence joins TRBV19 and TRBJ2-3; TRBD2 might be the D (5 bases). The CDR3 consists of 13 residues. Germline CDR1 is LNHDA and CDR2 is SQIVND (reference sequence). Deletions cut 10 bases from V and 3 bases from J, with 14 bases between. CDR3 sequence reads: CATSERETDTQYF. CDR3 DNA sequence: TGTGCCACCTCCGAGAGGGAGACAGATACGCAGTATTTT. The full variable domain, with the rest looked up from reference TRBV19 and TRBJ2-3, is DGGITQSPKYLFRKEGQNVTLSCEQNLNHDAMYWYRQDPGQGLRLIYYSQIVNDFQKGDIAEGYSVSREKKESFPLTVTSAQKNPTAFYLCATSERETDTQYFGPGTRLTVL.

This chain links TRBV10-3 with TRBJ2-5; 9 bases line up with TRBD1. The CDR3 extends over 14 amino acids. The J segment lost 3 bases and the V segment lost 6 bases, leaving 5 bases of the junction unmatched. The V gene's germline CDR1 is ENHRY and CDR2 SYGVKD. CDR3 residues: CAISKTGGEETQYF. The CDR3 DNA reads TGTGCCATCAGCAAAACAGGGGGCGAAGAGACCCAGTACTTC.

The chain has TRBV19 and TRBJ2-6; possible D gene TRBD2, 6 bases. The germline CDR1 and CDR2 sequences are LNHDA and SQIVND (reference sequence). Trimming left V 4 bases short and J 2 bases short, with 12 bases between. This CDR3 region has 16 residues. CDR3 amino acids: CASSTGVTAGANVLTF. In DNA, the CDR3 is TGTGCCAGTAGTACGGGGGTGACGGCTGGGGCCAACGTCCTGACTTTC.

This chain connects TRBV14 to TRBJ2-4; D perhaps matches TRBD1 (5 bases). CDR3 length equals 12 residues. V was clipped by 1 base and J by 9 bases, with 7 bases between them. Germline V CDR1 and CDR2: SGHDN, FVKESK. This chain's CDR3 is CASSQGQTIQYF. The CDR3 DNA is TGTGCCAGCAGCCAAGGACAGACCATTCAGTACTTC.

The CDR3 DNA sequence: TGTGCCAGCAGACAACAGCTAACTAATGAAAAACTGTTTTTT. Translated, it gives CASRQQLTNEKLFF. This chain joins TRBV27 and TRBJ1-4; D call uncertain. The CDR3 consists of 14 residues. V was cut by 6 bases and J by 1 base, with 9 bases left in between. The germline gives CDR1 MNHEY, CDR2 SMNVEV (reference sequence). Filled out from reference TRBV27 and TRBJ1-4, the complete variable domain reads EAQVTQNPRYLITVTGKKLTVTCSQNMNHEYMSWYRQDPGLGLRQIYYSMNVEVTDKGDVPEGYKVSRKEKRNFPLILESPSPNQTSLYFCASRQQLTNEKLFFGSGTQLSVL.

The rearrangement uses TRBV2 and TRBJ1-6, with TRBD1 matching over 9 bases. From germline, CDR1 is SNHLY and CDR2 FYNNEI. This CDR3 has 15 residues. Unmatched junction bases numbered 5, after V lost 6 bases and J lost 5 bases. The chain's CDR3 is CASRKDRGNNSPLHF. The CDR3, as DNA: TGTGCCAGCAGGAAGGACAGGGGAAATAATTCACCCCTCCACTTT.

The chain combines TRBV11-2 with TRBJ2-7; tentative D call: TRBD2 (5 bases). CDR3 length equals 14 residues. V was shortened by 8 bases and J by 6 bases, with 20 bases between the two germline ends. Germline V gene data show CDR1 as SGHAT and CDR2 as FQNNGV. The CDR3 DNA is TGTGCCAGCGCCCTATCCATCGGGGTCGCCGAGCAGTACGTC. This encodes CASALSIGVAEQYV.

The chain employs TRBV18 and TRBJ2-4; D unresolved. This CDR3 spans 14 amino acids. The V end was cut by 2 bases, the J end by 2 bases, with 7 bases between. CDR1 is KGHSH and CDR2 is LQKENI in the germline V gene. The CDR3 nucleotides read TGTGCCAGCTCACCAGAACTAACCAAAAACATTCAGTACTTC. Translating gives CASSPELTKNIQYF.

The CDR3 DNA reads TGTGCCAGCAGCCAAGTATTGAGTAGGGGAGGCACTGAAGCTTTCTTT. Its protein is CASSQVLSRGGTEAFF. The chain is built from TRBV3-1 (or the pseudogene TRBV3-2) and TRBJ1-1, with D maybe TRBD1 (5 bases). V was pared by 1 base and J by 4 bases, with 16 bases between. CDR1 is LGHDT and CDR2 is YNNKEL in the germline V gene (reference sequence). This CDR3 region has 16 residues.

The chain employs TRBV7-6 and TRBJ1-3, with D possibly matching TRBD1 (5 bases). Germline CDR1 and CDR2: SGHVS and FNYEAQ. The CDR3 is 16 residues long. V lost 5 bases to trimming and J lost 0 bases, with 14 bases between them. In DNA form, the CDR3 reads TGTGCCAGCAGCGCCGGCAGGGTTAACTCTGGAAACACCATATATTTT. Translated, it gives CASSAGRVNSGNTIYF. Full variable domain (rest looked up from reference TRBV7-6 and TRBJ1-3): GAGVSQSPRYKVTKRGQDVALRCDPISGHVSLYWYRQALGQGPEFLTYFNYEAQQDKSGLPNDRFSAERPEGSISTLTIQRTEQRDSAMYRCASSAGRVNSGNTIYFGEGSWLTVV.

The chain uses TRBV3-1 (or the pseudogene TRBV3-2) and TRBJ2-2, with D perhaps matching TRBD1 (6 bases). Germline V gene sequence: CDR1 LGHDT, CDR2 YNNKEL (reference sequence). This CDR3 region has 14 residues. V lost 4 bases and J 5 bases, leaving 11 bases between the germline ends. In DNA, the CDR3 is TGTGCCAGCAGCCCGCGCACAGGGACCGGGGAGCTGTTTTTT. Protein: CASSPRTGTGELFF.

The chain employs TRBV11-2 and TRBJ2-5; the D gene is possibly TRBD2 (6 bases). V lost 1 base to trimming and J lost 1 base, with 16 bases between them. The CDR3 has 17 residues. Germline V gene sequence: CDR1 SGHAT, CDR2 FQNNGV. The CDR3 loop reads CASSLVPTGLPQETQYF. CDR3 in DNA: TGTGCCAGCAGCTTAGTCCCGACGGGACTTCCCCAAGAGACCCAGTACTTC.

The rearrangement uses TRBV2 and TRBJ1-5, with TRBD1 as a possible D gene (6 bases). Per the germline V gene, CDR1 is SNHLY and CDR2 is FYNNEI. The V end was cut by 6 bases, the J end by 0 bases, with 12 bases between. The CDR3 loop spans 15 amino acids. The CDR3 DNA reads TGTGCCAGCAGCCCGGACAGTCATAGCAATCAGCCCCAGCATTTT. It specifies CASSPDSHSNQPQHF.